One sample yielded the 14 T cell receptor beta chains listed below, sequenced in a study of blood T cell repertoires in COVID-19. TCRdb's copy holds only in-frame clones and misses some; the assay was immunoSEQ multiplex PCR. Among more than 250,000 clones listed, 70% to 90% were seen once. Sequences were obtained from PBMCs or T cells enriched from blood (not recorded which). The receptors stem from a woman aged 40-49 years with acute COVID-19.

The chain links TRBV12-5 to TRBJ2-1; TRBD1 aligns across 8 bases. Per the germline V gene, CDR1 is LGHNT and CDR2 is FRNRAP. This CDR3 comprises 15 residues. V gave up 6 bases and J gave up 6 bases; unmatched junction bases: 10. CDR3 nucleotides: TGTGCTAGTGGGGAGGGACAGGCGGCAGGCAATGAGCAGTTCTTC. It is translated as CASGEGQAAGNEQFF.

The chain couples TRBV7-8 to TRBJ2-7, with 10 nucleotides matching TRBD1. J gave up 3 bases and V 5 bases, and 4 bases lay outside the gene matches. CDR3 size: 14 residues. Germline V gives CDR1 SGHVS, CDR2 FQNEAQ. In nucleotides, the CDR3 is TGTGCCAGCAGCCAAGGGACAGGGGTCTACGAGCAGTACGTC. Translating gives CASSQGTGVYEQYV.

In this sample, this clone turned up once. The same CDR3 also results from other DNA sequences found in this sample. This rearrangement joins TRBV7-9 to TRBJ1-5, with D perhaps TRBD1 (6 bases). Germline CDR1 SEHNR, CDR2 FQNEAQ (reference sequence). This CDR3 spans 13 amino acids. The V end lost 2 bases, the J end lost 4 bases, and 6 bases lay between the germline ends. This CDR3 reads CASSLQGNQPQHF. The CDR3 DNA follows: TGTGCCAGCAGCTTACAGGGGAATCAGCCCCAGCATTTT.

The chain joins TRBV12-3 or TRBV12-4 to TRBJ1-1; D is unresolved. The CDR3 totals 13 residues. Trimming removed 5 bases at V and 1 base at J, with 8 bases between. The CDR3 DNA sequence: TGTGCCAGCAGTCGAACTTCGAACACTGAAGCTTTCTTT. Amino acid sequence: CASSRTSNTEAFF.

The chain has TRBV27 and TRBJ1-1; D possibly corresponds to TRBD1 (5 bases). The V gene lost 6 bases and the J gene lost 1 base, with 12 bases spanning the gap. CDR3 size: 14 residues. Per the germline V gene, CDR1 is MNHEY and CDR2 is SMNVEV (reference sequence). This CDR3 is CASRETGRNTEAFF. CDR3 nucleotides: TGTGCCAGCAGAGAAACAGGACGGAACACTGAAGCTTTCTTT.

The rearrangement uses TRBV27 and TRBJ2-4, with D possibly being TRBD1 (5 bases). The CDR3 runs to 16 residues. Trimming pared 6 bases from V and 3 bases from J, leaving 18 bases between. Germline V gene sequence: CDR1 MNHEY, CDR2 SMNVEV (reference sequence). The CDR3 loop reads CASSPDIFVGKNIQYF. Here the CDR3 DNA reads TGTGCCAGCAGCCCGGACATATTTGTAGGCAAAAACATTCAGTACTTC.

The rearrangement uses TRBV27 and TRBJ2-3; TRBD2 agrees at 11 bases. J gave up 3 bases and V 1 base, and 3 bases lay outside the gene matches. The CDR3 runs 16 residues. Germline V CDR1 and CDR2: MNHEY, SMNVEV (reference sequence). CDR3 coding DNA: TGTGCCAGCAGTTTATTAACTAGCGGGAGTACAGATACGCAGTATTTT. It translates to CASSLLTSGSTDTQYF.

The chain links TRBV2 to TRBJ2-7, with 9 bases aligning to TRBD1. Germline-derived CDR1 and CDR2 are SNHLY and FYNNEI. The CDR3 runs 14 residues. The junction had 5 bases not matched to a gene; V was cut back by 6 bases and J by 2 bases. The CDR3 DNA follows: TGTGCCAGCAGGCAGAACAGGGGGCCCTACGAGCAGTACGTC. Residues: CASRQNRGPYEQYV.

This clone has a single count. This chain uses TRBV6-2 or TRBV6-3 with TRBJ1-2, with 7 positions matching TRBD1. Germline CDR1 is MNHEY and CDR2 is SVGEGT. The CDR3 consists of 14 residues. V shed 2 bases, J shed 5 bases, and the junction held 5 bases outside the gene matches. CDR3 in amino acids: CASSYRGHFYGYTF. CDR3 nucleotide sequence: TGTGCCAGCAGTTACAGGGGGCATTTTTATGGCTACACCTTC.

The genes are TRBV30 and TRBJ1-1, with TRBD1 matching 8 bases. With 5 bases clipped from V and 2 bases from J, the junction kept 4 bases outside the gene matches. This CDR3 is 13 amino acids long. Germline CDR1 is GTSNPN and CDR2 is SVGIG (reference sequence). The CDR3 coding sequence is TGTGCCTGGGCGACAGGGGCAAACACTGAAGCTTTCTTT. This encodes CAWATGANTEAFF.

In DNA, the CDR3 is TGTGCCAGCAGCTTTCAAGGGGTGAACACTGAAGCTTTCTTT. It codes for CASSFQGVNTEAFF. This chain connects TRBV7-2 to TRBJ1-1; D perhaps matches TRBD1 (5 bases). The CDR3 covers 14 residues. Germline assignment: CDR1 SGHTA and CDR2 FQGNSA. V was trimmed by 3 bases and J by 0 bases, leaving 8 bases between them.

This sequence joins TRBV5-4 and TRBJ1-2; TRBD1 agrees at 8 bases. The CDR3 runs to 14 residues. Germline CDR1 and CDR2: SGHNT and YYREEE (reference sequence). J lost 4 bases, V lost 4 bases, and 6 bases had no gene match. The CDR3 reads CASSLQGVGYGYTF. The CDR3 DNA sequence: TGTGCCAGCAGCCTACAGGGGGTTGGCTATGGCTACACCTTC. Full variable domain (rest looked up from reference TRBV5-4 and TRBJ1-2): ETGVTQSPTHLIKTRGQQVTLRCSSQSGHNTVSWYQQALGQGPQFIFQYYREEENGRGNFPPRFSGLQFPNYSSELNVNALELDDSALYLCASSLQGVGYGYTFGSGTRLTVV.

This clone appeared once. The CDR3 DNA follows: TGCGCCAGCAGCAACGGACTAGCGGGAGGTGTTACAGATACGCAGTATTTT. Translated, it gives CASSNGLAGGVTDTQYF. The chain carries TRBV5-1 and TRBJ2-3; 14 bases agree with TRBD2. The CDR3 length is 17 residues. Germline CDR1 reads SGHRS; CDR2 reads YFSETQ. After removal of 4 bases from V and 3 bases from J, the junction contained 7 bases not matched to a gene.

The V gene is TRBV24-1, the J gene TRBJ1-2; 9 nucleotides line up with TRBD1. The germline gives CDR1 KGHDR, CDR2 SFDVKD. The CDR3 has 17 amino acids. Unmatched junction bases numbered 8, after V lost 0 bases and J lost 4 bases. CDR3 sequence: CATSDLPGQGYFYGYTF. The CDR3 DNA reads TGTGCCACCAGTGATTTGCCCGGACAGGGGTATTTCTATGGCTACACCTTC.